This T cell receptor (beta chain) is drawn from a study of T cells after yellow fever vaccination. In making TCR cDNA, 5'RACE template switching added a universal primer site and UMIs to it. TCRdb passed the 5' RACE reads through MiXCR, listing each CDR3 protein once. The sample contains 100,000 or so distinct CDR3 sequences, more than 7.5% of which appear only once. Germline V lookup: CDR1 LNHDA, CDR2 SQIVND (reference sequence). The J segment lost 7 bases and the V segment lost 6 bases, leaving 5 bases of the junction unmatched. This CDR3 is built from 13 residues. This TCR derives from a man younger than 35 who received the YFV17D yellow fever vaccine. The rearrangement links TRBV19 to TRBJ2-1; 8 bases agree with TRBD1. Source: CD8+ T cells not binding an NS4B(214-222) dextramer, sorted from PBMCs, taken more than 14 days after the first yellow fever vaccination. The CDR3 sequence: CASSRQGANEQFF. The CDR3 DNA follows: TGTGCCAGTAGCCGGCAGGGGGCGAATGAGCAGTTCTTC.